This is a list of T cell receptor beta chains from one sample in a study of OX40 agonist ivuxolimab in advanced cancers. TCRdb keeps only in-frame clones here, not all; method: immunoSEQ multiplex PCR. The sample consists of about 51,000 clones, over 75% of them appearing once. The sample in question was CD4+ or CD8+ T cells sorted from blood, obtained in a trial of the OX40 agonist ivuxolimab. All receptors derive from an adult with an advanced solid tumor such as melanoma, head and neck, liver or kidney cancer. The CDR3 runs from the conserved cysteine through the conserved F or W. The D gene is left open where the match is weak. Clone size is not always given. Where it is, it says once, few, many or a class for expanded clones.

d_call,j_call,clone_size,v_call,cdr3_length,cdr3_nt,cdr3_aa
TRBD2,TRBJ2-7,few,TRBV10-2,17,TGCGCCAGCAGTGAGTCGAGACGCACTAGCGCCTCCTACGAGCAGTACTTC,CASSESRRTSASYEQYF
.,TRBJ2-7,once,TRBV5-6,14,TGTGCCAGCAGCAAGACTAGAGTCTCCTACGAGCAGTACTTC,CASSKTRVSYEQYF
.,TRBJ1-1,.,TRBV7-8,16,TGTGCCAGCAGCTTAATGGGTCGAGGCTCGGACACTGAAGCTTTCTTT,CASSLMGRGSDTEAFF
TRBD1,TRBJ1-5,.,TRBV5-1,14,TGCGCCAGCAGTGTAGGACAGGGGGGTCAGCCCCAGCATTTT,CASSVGQGGQPQHF
.,TRBJ2-3,.,TRBV6-6,12,TGTGCCAGCAGCGCCCTTCAGAGTACGCAGTATTTT,CASSALQSTQYF
.,TRBJ1-1,.,TRBV6-4,17,TGTGCCAGCAGTGACTCGAAGATAAACAGTTTATTCGCTGAAGCTTTCTTT,CASSDSKINSLFAEAFF
.,TRBJ1-5,.,TRBV1,16,TGCACCAGCAGCCAGCCCGATCGGGGAAGCAATCAGCCCCAGCATTTT,CTSSQPDRGSNQPQHF
.,TRBJ1-4,.,TRBV2,14,TGTGCCAGCATGAGGGGGGGGAATAATGAAAAACTGTTTTTT,CASMRGGNNEKLFF
.,TRBJ2-5,.,TRBV5-1,13,TGCGCCAGCAGCAGATCACTAGGAGAGACCCAGTACTTC,CASSRSLGETQYF
.,TRBJ2-5,few,TRBV19,16,TGTGCCAGTAGTACCGCTTTGTGGAGGGGCGGAGAGACCCAGTACTTC,CASSTALWRGGETQYF